The next 22 T cell receptor beta chains were all read from a single sample in a study of graft-versus-host responses after intestinal transplantation. This table comes from immunoSEQ multiplex PCR, and its TCRdb copy is limited to in-frame clones, with some not included. The table shows about 50,000 clones, with 92% occurring only once. These receptors' antigens are unknown. The specimen comprised unstimulated CD4+ T cells sorted from spleen or lymph node cells, sampled before transplant. These receptors were taken from a human donor who was the organ donor for an intestinal transplant.

The chain links TRBV7-2 to TRBJ2-2; D is undetermined. There are 12 residues in the CDR3. V was trimmed by 1 base and J by 6 bases, leaving 3 bases between them. Germline V CDR1 and CDR2: SGHTA, FQGNSA. DNA for the CDR3: TGTGCCAGCAGCTTAGACGCCGGGGAGCTGTTTTTT. Translation: CASSLDAGELFF.

The chain joins TRBV28 to TRBJ2-7, with D possibly called TRBD1 or TRBD2 (5 bases each). Germline assignment: CDR1 MDHEN and CDR2 SYDVKM. The V gene lost 3 bases and the J gene lost 2 bases, with 8 bases spanning the gap. The CDR3 consists of 13 residues. The CDR3 nucleotides read TGTGCCAGCAGTTTTCAGGGACCCTACGAGCAGTACTTC. Its protein is CASSFQGPYEQYF.

V is TRBV7-8 and J is TRBJ1-4; possibly TRBD1 for D (6 bases). In germline, CDR1 is SGHVS, CDR2 FQNEAQ. This CDR3 comprises 17 residues. The ends were cut back, 2 bases at V and 5 bases at J, with 18 bases in the middle. Here the CDR3 reads CASSLKRGPLPNEKLFF. CDR3 in DNA: TGTGCCAGCAGCTTAAAACGGGGGCCCCTACCCAATGAAAAACTGTTTTTT.

The CDR3 protein is CSARTTDTQYF. CDR3 DNA sequence: TGCAGTGCCCGGACCACAGATACGCAGTATTTT. The chain couples TRBV20-1 to TRBJ2-3, with D unresolved. CDR3 size: 11 residues. The V gene lost 6 bases and the J gene lost 2 bases, with 6 bases spanning the gap. Germline CDR1 is DFQATT and CDR2 is SNEGSKA (reference sequence).

This chain connects TRBV10-2 to TRBJ2-1, with D possibly TRBD1 on 5 matching bases. The CDR3 loop spans 12 amino acids. Trimming removed 2 bases at V and 7 bases at J, with 6 bases between. Germline-derived CDR1 and CDR2 are WSHSY and SAAADI. CDR3 DNA: TGCGCCAGCAGTGAGAAGGGGAATGAGCAGTTCTTC. As protein: CASSEKGNEQFF.

The chain couples TRBV19 to TRBJ2-7; D not certain. There are 13 residues in the CDR3. Germline lookup yields CDR1 LNHDA and CDR2 SQIVND (reference sequence). V lost 3 bases and J lost 2, with 8 bases in between. As DNA, the CDR3 is TGTGCCAGTAGTATTGGAGTTACCTACGAGCAGTACTTC. This translates into CASSIGVTYEQYF.

V usage is TRBV7-6 and J usage is TRBJ1-1; a weak D match, TRBD1 (6 bases). V was pared by 1 base and J by 5 bases, with 8 bases between. The CDR3 is 13 amino acids. Per the germline V gene, CDR1 is SGHVS and CDR2 is FNYEAQ. Written as DNA, the CDR3 is TGTGCCAGCAGCTTAGGGACAGCTACTGAAGCTTTCTTT. It translates to CASSLGTATEAFF. Supplemented by reference TRBV7-6 and TRBJ1-1, the full variable domain reads GAGVSQSPRYKVTKRGQDVALRCDPISGHVSLYWYRQALGQGPEFLTYFNYEAQQDKSGLPNDRFSAERPEGSISTLTIQRTEQRDSAMYRCASSLGTATEAFFGQGTRLTVV.

The chain couples TRBV7-3 to TRBJ2-2; TRBD2 might be the D (5 bases). V shed 5 bases and J shed 7 bases, with 20 bases lying between them. CDR1 and CDR2 from the germline V gene are SGHTA and FQGTGA. CDR3 length: 16 amino acids. CDR3 sequence (DNA): TGTGCCAGCAGCCCCTTGGGGTCGGGAATCGGCGGGGAGCTGTTTTTT. Protein sequence: CASSPLGSGIGGELFF.

The J gene is TRBJ2-1, the V gene TRBV4-3; 7 bases match TRBD1. The CDR3 has 18 amino acids. CDR1 is LGHNA and CDR2 is YSLEER in the germline V gene. V shed 3 bases and J 3 bases; nucleotides not matched to a gene: 14. The CDR3 spells CASSQGSNRGENYNEQFF. For the CDR3, the DNA is TGCGCCAGCAGCCAGGGTTCGAACAGGGGAGAAAACTACAATGAGCAGTTCTTC.

V is TRBV6-1 and J is TRBJ1-3, with 8 bases that match TRBD1. This CDR3 comprises 15 residues. Germline V CDR1 and CDR2: MNHNS, SASEGT. The V segment lost 4 bases and the J segment 0 bases; nucleotides outside the gene matches: 2. The CDR3 DNA follows: TGTGCCAGCAGTGGAGGACAGGGCTCTGGAAACACCATATATTTT. Amino acid sequence: CASSGGQGSGNTIYF.

The chain employs TRBV19 and TRBJ1-5; D is possibly TRBD1 (6 bases). The CDR3 runs to 15 residues. The V gene's germline CDR1 is LNHDA and CDR2 SQIVND (reference sequence). V was pared by 2 bases and J by 3 bases, with 11 bases between. The CDR3 sequence is CASSIRGQFNQPQHF. The CDR3 DNA reads as TGTGCCAGTAGTATAAGAGGACAGTTCAATCAGCCCCAGCATTTT.

The CDR3 here is CASSSGTSSYNEQFF. Here the CDR3 DNA reads TGTGCCAGCAGCTCCGGGACTAGCTCCTACAATGAGCAGTTCTTC. The V and J genes are TRBV2 and TRBJ2-1, with 8 bases that match TRBD2. Germline assignment: CDR1 SNHLY and CDR2 FYNNEI. J gave up 0 bases and V 6 bases, and 4 bases lay outside the gene matches. The CDR3 covers 15 residues.

This chain uses TRBV5-1 with TRBJ2-3, with TRBD2 matching 8 bases. Trimming cost V 0 bases and J 0 bases; bases outside gene matches: 3. Germline V gene lookup returns CDR1 SGHRS and CDR2 YFSETQ. The CDR3 contains 16 residues. The CDR3 protein is CASSLVAGRSTDTQYF. The CDR3 DNA sequence: TGCGCCAGCAGCTTGGTAGCGGGACGTAGCACAGATACGCAGTATTTT.

The CDR3 region is CASSLSRVVRETQYF. The CDR3, as DNA: TGCGCCAGCAGCTTGTCACGGGTCGTCCGGGAGACCCAGTACTTC. The genes are TRBV5-1 and TRBJ2-5; D gene uncertain. CDR3 length: 15 residues. In germline, CDR1 is SGHRS, CDR2 YFSETQ. The ends were cut back, 1 base at V and 5 bases at J, with 15 bases in the middle.

CDR3 DNA: TGTGCCAGCAGTTTAGTCAACTACGAGCAGTACTTC. It encodes CASSLVNYEQYF. The J gene is TRBJ2-7, the V gene TRBV28; D unresolved. Per germline, CDR1 MDHEN and CDR2 SYDVKM. The CDR3 runs to 12 residues. The V and J ends lost 2 bases and 3 bases respectively, with 5 bases between them.

The rearrangement joins TRBV9 to TRBJ2-1; 9 bases are a match to TRBD2. This CDR3 has 16 residues. Germline CDR1 and CDR2: SGDLS and YYNGEE. V shed 3 bases and J 8 bases; nucleotides not matched to a gene: 12. This CDR3 reads CASSALWSSGRYEQFF. In DNA, the CDR3 is TGTGCCAGCAGCGCCCTGTGGTCGAGCGGGAGGTATGAGCAGTTCTTC.

The chain employs TRBV19 and TRBJ2-3; 8 bases line up with TRBD1. With V trimmed by 9 bases and J by 2 bases, 7 bases remained unmatched. The CDR3 is made up of 14 amino acids. Germline V gene data show CDR1 as LNHDA and CDR2 as SQIVND (reference sequence). The CDR3, as DNA: TGTGCCAGATGGGGACAGGCGTCCACAGATACGCAGTATTTT. As protein: CARWGQASTDTQYF.

This clone was observed a few times. Additional DNA sequences in this sample encode the identical CDR3. This chain links TRBV6-5 with TRBJ1-2; a possible D gene is TRBD1 (5 bases). There are 14 residues in the CDR3. The germline V gene has CDR1 MNHEY and CDR2 SVGAGI. With 0 bases removed from V and 6 bases from J, the gap between germline ends came to 11 bases. The CDR3 DNA follows: TGTGCCAGCAGTTACTCACGGGGGGGGAATGGCTACACCTTC. Translation gives CASSYSRGGNGYTF.

V and J are TRBV21-1 and TRBJ2-7; the D call of TRBD1 is as the table states it, not checked on the DNA. TRBV21-1 is noted as a pseudogene. CDR3 length: 17 amino acids. CDR3 residues: CASSKAGDRGGSYEQYF. For the CDR3, the DNA is TGTGCCAGCAGCAAAGCAGGGGACAGGGGTGGCTCCTACGAGCAGTACTTC.

The V and J genes are TRBV28 and TRBJ2-3; D not certain. Per the germline V gene, CDR1 is MDHEN and CDR2 is SYDVKM. This CDR3 is 13 amino acids long. V was clipped by 7 bases and J by 2 bases, with 10 bases between them. CDR3 loop: CASKSQATDTQYF. CDR3 in DNA: TGTGCCAGCAAGTCCCAGGCCACAGATACGCAGTATTTT.

This clone was counted a single time. CDR3 residues: CSANRVMEQFF. The CDR3 nucleotides read TGCAGTGCAAACAGGGTTATGGAGCAGTTCTTC. V is TRBV20-1 and J is TRBJ2-1; D is perhaps TRBD1 (6 bases). Per the germline V gene, CDR1 is DFQATT and CDR2 is SNEGSKA (reference sequence). The CDR3 runs 11 residues. V lost 6 bases and J lost 10, with 13 bases in between.

The chain has TRBV9 and TRBJ2-7; 8 positions match TRBD2. Germline-derived CDR1 and CDR2 are SGDLS and YYNGEE. After removal of 3 bases from V and 0 bases from J, the junction contained 2 bases not matched to a gene. The CDR3 contains 14 residues. Written as DNA, the CDR3 is TGTGCCAGCAGCGCCGGGACTAGCTCCTACGAGCAGTACTTC. Residues: CASSAGTSSYEQYF.